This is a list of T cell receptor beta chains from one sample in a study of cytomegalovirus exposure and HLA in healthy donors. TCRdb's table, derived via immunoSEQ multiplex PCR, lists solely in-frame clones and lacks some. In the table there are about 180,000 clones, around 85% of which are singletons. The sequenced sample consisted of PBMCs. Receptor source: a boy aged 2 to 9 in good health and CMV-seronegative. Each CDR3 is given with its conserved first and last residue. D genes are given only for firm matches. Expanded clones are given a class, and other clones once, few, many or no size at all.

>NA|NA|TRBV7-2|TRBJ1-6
CASSQTAIYSPLHF
TGTGCCAGCAGCCAGACAGCAATATATTCACCCCTCCACTTT
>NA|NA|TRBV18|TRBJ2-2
CASSPTGYTGELFF
TGTGCCAGCTCACCAACGGGATACACCGGGGAGCTGTTTTTT
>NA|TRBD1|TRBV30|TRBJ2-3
CAWREGDRADTDTQYF
TGTGCCTGGAGAGAAGGCGACAGGGCGGATACAGATACGCAGTATTTT
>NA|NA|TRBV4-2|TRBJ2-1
CASSQQRGGPQIGDEQFF
TGTGCCAGCAGCCAGCAAAGAGGCGGGCCTCAAATTGGCGATGAGCAGTTCTTC
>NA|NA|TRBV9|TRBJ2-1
CASSVATTSSYNEQFF
TGTGCCAGCAGCGTAGCTACGACTAGCTCCTACAATGAGCAGTTCTTC
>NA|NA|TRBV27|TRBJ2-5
CASSLQGNRETQYF
TGTGCCAGCAGTTTACAGGGTAATAGAGAGACCCAGTACTTC
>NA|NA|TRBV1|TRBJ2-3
CTSSQEGGAPRDSSTDTQYF
TGCACCAGCAGCCAGGAGGGAGGGGCGCCGCGGGATTCTAGCACAGATACGCAGTATTTT
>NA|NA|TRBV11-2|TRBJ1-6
CASSPGTPSPPLHF
TGTGCCAGCAGCCCAGGGACTCCTTCTCCACCCCTCCACTTT
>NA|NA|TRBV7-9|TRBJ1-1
CASSLDGTGTEAFF
TGTGCCAGCAGCTTAGATGGTACGGGAACTGAAGCTTTCTTT
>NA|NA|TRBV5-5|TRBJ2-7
CASSLADLDSYEQYF
TGTGCCAGCAGCTTGGCGGACTTAGACTCCTACGAGCAGTACTTC
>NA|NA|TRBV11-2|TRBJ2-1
CASSLGARGRLYNEQFF
TGTGCCAGCAGCTTAGGGGCCAGGGGCAGATTATACAATGAGCAGTTCTTC
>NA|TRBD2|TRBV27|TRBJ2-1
CASRKAGADYNEQFF
TGTGCCAGCAGGAAAGCGGGAGCGGACTACAATGAGCAGTTCTTC
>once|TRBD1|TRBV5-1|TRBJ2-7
CASSPEAPGTGAYEQYF
TGCGCCAGCAGCCCCGAGGCACCCGGGACAGGCGCCTACGAGCAGTACTTC
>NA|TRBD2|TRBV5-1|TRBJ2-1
CASSPNLAGGINERFF
TGCGCCAGCAGTCCGAACCTAGCGGGGGGAATCAATGAGCGGTTCTTC
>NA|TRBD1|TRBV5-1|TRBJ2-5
CASSLGGTGDGETQYF
TGCGCCAGCAGCTTGGGCGGGACAGGGGACGGCGAGACCCAGTACTTC
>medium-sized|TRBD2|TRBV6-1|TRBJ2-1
CASSEELAVYNEQFF
TGTGCCAGCAGTGAAGAACTAGCGGTCTACAATGAGCAGTTCTTC
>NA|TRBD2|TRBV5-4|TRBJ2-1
CASSSKREGNNEQFF
TGTGCCAGCAGCTCGAAGCGGGAGGGCAACAATGAGCAGTTCTTC